A single sample is the source of the 29 T cell receptor beta chains below, sequenced in a study of cytomegalovirus exposure and HLA in healthy donors. The PCR had 60 Vbeta and 13 Jbeta primers. Repertoires were generated with immunoSEQ multiplex PCR, while TCRdb's copy carries only in-frame clones and drops some. The table has 180,000 or so clones, about 80% seen once; the top ten hold less than 2.5%. The sample taken for sequencing was PBMCs. The receptors originated from a woman between 45 and 60 years old in good health and CMV-seronegative.

The sample holds a few counts of this clone. The chain recombines TRBV19 with TRBJ1-5; TRBD1 matches at 7 bases. Germline CDR1 reads LNHDA; CDR2 reads SQIVND (reference sequence). This CDR3 is 16 amino acids long. V was pared by 7 bases and J by 1 base, with 10 bases of the junction left unmatched. Written as DNA, the CDR3 is TGTGCCAGTACCAACACCCTCAGGGGGAGCAATCAGCCCCAGCATTTT. Amino acids: CASTNTLRGSNQPQHF.

This chain uses TRBV18 with TRBJ2-6; D remains unclear. V lost 3 bases, J lost 2 bases, and 14 bases lay in between. The CDR3 spans 17 residues. Germline lookup yields CDR1 KGHSH and CDR2 LQKENI. For the CDR3, the DNA is TGTGCCAGCTCACCGGTCTTATCCCGGGCTGGGGCCAACGTCCTGACTTTC. Translating gives CASSPVLSRAGANVLTF.

This chain uses TRBV29-1 with TRBJ1-1; 7 positions agree with TRBD1. CDR1 and CDR2 from the germline V gene are SQVTM and ANQGSEA. This CDR3 has 13 amino acids. V was clipped by 2 bases and J by 1 base; unmatched bases: 1. CDR3 loop: CSVENRGNTEAFF. CDR3 DNA sequence: TGCAGCGTTGAAAACAGGGGGAACACTGAAGCTTTCTTT. The full variable domain, its missing parts supplied by reference TRBV29-1 and TRBJ1-1, is SAVISQKPSRDICQRGTSLTIQCQVDSQVTMMFWYRQQPGQSLTLIATANQGSEATYESGFVIDKFPISRPNLTFSTLTVSNMSPEDSSIYLCSVENRGNTEAFFGQGTRLTVV.

This rearrangement joins TRBV7-9 to TRBJ1-2, with TRBD1 matching over 8 bases. In germline, CDR1 is SEHNR, CDR2 FQNEAQ (reference sequence). The CDR3 is made up of 15 amino acids. Trimming at V came to 1 base and at J to 4 bases, leaving 5 bases not matched to a gene. CDR3 region: CASSLGGQGTYGYTF. The CDR3, as DNA: TGTGCCAGCAGCTTAGGAGGACAGGGAACCTATGGCTACACCTTC.

This chain connects TRBV7-8 to TRBJ2-3; the D gene is possibly TRBD2 (5 bases). The germline V and J ends were trimmed by 2 bases and 0 bases, with 9 bases remaining between them. This CDR3 is 15 amino acids long. Germline V lookup: CDR1 SGHVS, CDR2 FQNEAQ. The CDR3 spells CASSLIRGSTDTQYF. CDR3 nucleotides: TGTGCCAGCAGCTTAATACGGGGAAGCACAGATACGCAGTATTTT.

The chain couples TRBV30 to TRBJ1-1, with 7 nucleotides matching TRBD1. The CDR3 contains 13 residues. The germline gives CDR1 GTSNPN, CDR2 SVGIG (reference sequence). Trimming at V came to 5 bases and at J to 0 bases, leaving 3 bases not matched to a gene. CDR3 in amino acids: CAWGTGVNTEAFF. Written as DNA, the CDR3 is TGTGCCTGGGGCACAGGGGTGAACACTGAAGCTTTCTTT. Using reference TRBV30 and TRBJ1-1 for the parts outside the CDR3, the full variable domain is SQTIHQWPATLVQPVGSPLSLECTVEGTSNPNLYWYRQAAGRGLQLLFYSVGIGQISSEVPQNLSASRPQDRQFILSSKKLLLSDSGFYLCAWGTGVNTEAFFGQGTRLTVV.

The V gene is TRBV30, the J gene TRBJ1-5; D ambiguous. This CDR3 region has 14 residues. Germline V gene data show CDR1 as GTSNPN and CDR2 as SVGIG (reference sequence). Trimming took off 1 base at V and 6 bases at J, with 13 bases between the two ends. The CDR3 sequence is CAWSGLLRGQPQHF. The DNA for the CDR3 is TGTGCCTGGAGTGGACTGCTGCGGGGTCAGCCCCAGCATTTT. Together with reference TRBV30 and TRBJ1-5, the CDR3 gives the full variable domain: SQTIHQWPATLVQPVGSPLSLECTVEGTSNPNLYWYRQAAGRGLQLLFYSVGIGQISSEVPQNLSASRPQDRQFILSSKKLLLSDSGFYLCAWSGLLRGQPQHFGDGTRLSIL.

The chain joins TRBV6-5 to TRBJ2-1, with 7 bases lining up with TRBD2. CDR3 length: 13 amino acids. Germline lookup yields CDR1 MNHEY and CDR2 SVGAGI. V shed 9 bases and J 2 bases; nucleotides not matched to a gene: 4. The CDR3 nucleotides are TGTGCCAGTAGCGCGGGGGCCTACAATGAGCAGTTCTTC. Its translation: CASSAGAYNEQFF.

There are a few counts of this clone. This chain connects TRBV9 to TRBJ1-4; D is possibly TRBD1 (5 bases). The CDR3 is made up of 15 amino acids. The germline V gene encodes CDR1 SGDLS and CDR2 YYNGEE. V lost 3 bases to trimming and J lost 4 bases, with 13 bases between them. Here the CDR3 reads CASSASGGFNEKLFF. Here the CDR3 DNA reads TGTGCCAGCAGCGCGAGCGGGGGGTTTAATGAAAAACTGTTTTTT.

The chain joins TRBV7-9 to TRBJ2-5; 10 positions agree with TRBD1. The DNA end is more similar to TRBJ2-7, so the J call may be wrong. The germline gives CDR1 SEHNR, CDR2 FQNEAQ (reference sequence). The CDR3 sequence is 15 residues long. CDR3 protein: CASSYGTGASYEQYF. In DNA, the CDR3 is TGTGCCAGCAGTTACGGGACAGGGGCATCCTACGAGCAGTACTTC.

Comments on this clone: An end of the junction does not agree with germline; a read error may underlie this. The chain links TRBV7-9 to TRBJ1-1, with D possibly matching TRBD1 (6 bases). The germline V gene encodes CDR1 SEHNR and CDR2 FQNEAQ (reference sequence). This CDR3 has 12 residues. In nucleotides, the CDR3 is TGTTCCAGCAGCCCGACAGGAGTTGAAGCTTTCTTT. This encodes CSSSPTGVEAFF.

This sequence joins TRBV19 and TRBJ1-2; TRBD1 matches at 9 bases. The CDR3 consists of 15 residues. J was trimmed by 1 base and V by 6 bases; bases with no gene match: 6. CDR1 and CDR2 from the germline V gene are LNHDA and SQIVND (reference sequence). Here the CDR3 reads CASSPGTGLNYGYTF. Written as DNA, the CDR3 is TGTGCCAGTAGCCCCGGGACAGGGCTTAACTATGGCTACACCTTC.

The chain joins TRBV11-2 to TRBJ1-3; possibly TRBD1 for D (5 bases). Per the germline V gene, CDR1 is SGHAT and CDR2 is FQNNGV. With 3 bases removed from V and 0 bases from J, the gap between germline ends came to 12 bases. The CDR3 runs to 16 residues. The CDR3 region has the DNA TGTGCCAGCAGCTTTGGTAGACAGACCTCTGGAAACACCATATATTTT. Encoded protein: CASSFGRQTSGNTIYF.

This chain uses TRBV6-5 with TRBJ1-5; unclear D gene. The CDR3 consists of 13 residues. Germline values: CDR1 MNHEY, CDR2 SVGAGI. Trimming cost V 5 bases and J 9 bases, with 14 bases left between them. The CDR3 region is CASSSARAAPQHF. The CDR3 DNA reads TGTGCCAGCAGTAGCGCAAGAGCCGCGCCCCAGCATTTT.

This clone was picked up a small number of times. This chain uses TRBV6-4 with TRBJ2-1; TRBD2 matches at 9 bases. The CDR3 spans 16 residues. The J segment lost 9 bases and the V segment lost 5 bases, leaving 14 bases of the junction unmatched. Per the germline V gene, CDR1 is MRHNA and CDR2 is SNTAGT. In nucleotides, the CDR3 is TGTGCCAGCAGTCTGGAACATAGCGGGAGTCCTGGTGAGCAGTTCTTC. Protein sequence: CASSLEHSGSPGEQFF.

This clone appeared a single time. This chain joins TRBV7-3 and TRBJ2-5; the D gene is possibly TRBD2 (6 bases). Germline V gene data show CDR1 as SGHTA and CDR2 as FQGTGA. CDR3 size: 13 residues. V gave up 5 bases and J gave up 3 bases, with 10 bases separating them. In DNA, the CDR3 is TGTGCCAGCAGCCTAGCGCAGGAAGAGACCCAGTACTTC. Protein: CASSLAQEETQYF.

The chain is built from TRBV10-1 and TRBJ2-1; a possible D gene is TRBD1 (6 bases). This CDR3 has 15 residues. Per germline, CDR1 WNHNN and CDR2 SYGVQD (reference sequence). V shed 2 bases and J shed 4 bases, with 12 bases lying between them. This CDR3 is CASSERAGQYNEQFF. DNA for the CDR3: TGCGCCAGCAGTGAGCGGGCAGGACAGTACAATGAGCAGTTCTTC.

The chain couples TRBV11-2 to TRBJ1-1; D is unresolved. The CDR3 length is 13 residues. V shed 2 bases and J shed 1 base, with 5 bases lying between them. The germline gives CDR1 SGHAT, CDR2 FQNNGV. The CDR3 DNA is TGTGCCAGCAGCTTAAAGCCGAACACTGAAGCTTTCTTT. Its protein is CASSLKPNTEAFF.

The chain carries TRBV28 and TRBJ2-1, with 9 bases that match TRBD2. Germline trimming cut 3 bases from V and 6 bases from J; bases unmatched to any gene: 9. CDR3 length: 16 residues. Germline CDR1 reads MDHEN; CDR2 reads SYDVKM. The CDR3 region is CASSLLSGSHSNEQFF. CDR3 nucleotide sequence: TGTGCCAGCAGTTTGCTTAGCGGGAGTCACAGCAATGAGCAGTTCTTC.

J is TRBJ2-7 and V is TRBV5-7, with D possibly matching TRBD2 (6 bases). TRBV5-7 is marked as an open reading frame, function uncertain. The CDR3 loop spans 15 amino acids. V lost 2 bases to trimming and J lost 3 bases, with 15 bases between them. The CDR3 spells CASSLGWGEIYEQYF. In DNA, the CDR3 is TGTGCCAGCAGCTTAGGATGGGGGGAGATCTACGAGCAGTACTTC.

The chain joins TRBV7-2 to TRBJ2-3, with D uncertain. The germline CDR1 and CDR2 sequences are SGHTA and FQGNSA. V was pared by 5 bases and J by 5 bases, with 11 bases between. CDR3 length: 13 amino acids. The CDR3 region is CASSGQSRDTQYF. In DNA form, the CDR3 reads TGTGCCAGCAGCGGGCAATCCAGAGATACGCAGTATTTT. The full variable domain, rest sourced from reference TRBV7-2 and TRBJ2-3, is GAGVSQSPSNKVTEKGKDVELRCDPISGHTALYWYRQSLGQGLEFLIYFQGNSAPDKSGLPSDRFSAERTGGSVSTLTIQRTQQEDSAVYLCASSGQSRDTQYFGPGTRLTVL.

V usage is TRBV2 and J usage is TRBJ2-1; 9 bases map to TRBD2. Per germline, CDR1 SNHLY and CDR2 FYNNEI. V gave up 0 bases and J gave up 5 bases; unmatched junction bases: 2. The CDR3 is made up of 15 amino acids. Here the CDR3 DNA reads TGTGCCAGCAGTGAAGCGGCTAGCGGGGACAATGAGCAGTTCTTC. This translates into CASSEAASGDNEQFF.

The chain links TRBV7-8 to TRBJ2-5, with D unclear. V was pared by 6 bases and J by 4 bases, with 12 bases between. CDR3 length equals 13 residues. Germline CDR1 reads SGHVS; CDR2 reads FQNEAQ. CDR3 in amino acids: CASSIDNSETQYF. Written as DNA, the CDR3 is TGTGCCAGCAGTATTGACAACTCAGAGACCCAGTACTTC.

V gene TRBV5-1 combines with J gene TRBJ1-2; 9 nucleotides align to TRBD1. With V trimmed by 1 base and J by 8 bases, 6 bases remained unmatched. The germline V gene encodes CDR1 SGHRS and CDR2 YFSETQ. The CDR3 has 14 residues. As DNA, the CDR3 is TGCGCCAGCAGCTTGAAACAGGGGGCTGACGGCTACACCTTC. Amino acids: CASSLKQGADGYTF.

The table lists this clone with a few counts. V and J are TRBV7-9 and TRBJ1-2, with 9 bases matching TRBD1. The V and J ends lost 5 bases and 12 bases, in that order; junction bases with no gene match: 10. Looked up from germline, CDR1 is SEHNR and CDR2 is FQNEAQ (reference sequence). The length of the CDR3 is 13 residues. The CDR3: CASSGTGSSSNTF. The CDR3 bases are TGTGCCAGCAGCGGGACAGGGTCCTCCTCTAACACCTTC.

This chain connects TRBV19 to TRBJ2-7, with 8 bases that match TRBD1. Germline V gene lookup returns CDR1 LNHDA and CDR2 SQIVND (reference sequence). The CDR3 is made up of 12 amino acids. Losses at the gene ends were 5 bases for V and 3 bases for J; bases not matched to a gene: 0. The CDR3 protein is CASSDRGYEQYF. CDR3 nucleotides: TGTGCCAGTAGTGACAGGGGCTACGAGCAGTACTTC.

The rearrangement links TRBV4-2 to TRBJ2-2; TRBD2 agrees at 10 bases. Germline V gives CDR1 LGHNA, CDR2 YNFKEQ. The CDR3 is 20 residues long. V gave up 1 base and J gave up 2 bases; unmatched junction bases: 13. This chain's CDR3 is CASSQAGGLASGGNTGELFF. The DNA for the CDR3 is TGTGCCAGCAGCCAAGCAGGGGGACTAGCGTCAGGGGGTAACACCGGGGAGCTGTTTTTT.

The chain links TRBV2 to TRBJ1-2, with 7 bases aligning to TRBD1. Germline V CDR1 and CDR2: SNHLY, FYNNEI. V shed 8 bases and J 5 bases; nucleotides not matched to a gene: 2. The CDR3 has 11 amino acids. CDR3 protein: CASGDRYGYTF. In nucleotides, the CDR3 is TGTGCCAGCGGGGACAGATATGGCTACACCTTC.

The rearrangement joins TRBV2 to TRBJ2-1, with 13 bases lining up with TRBD2. After removal of 6 bases from V and 4 bases from J, the junction contained 9 bases not matched to a gene. This CDR3 contains 17 residues. Germline V lookup: CDR1 SNHLY, CDR2 FYNNEI. The chain's CDR3 is CASSQTPTSGGYNEQFF. The CDR3, as DNA: TGTGCCAGCAGCCAAACCCCGACTAGCGGGGGGTACAATGAGCAGTTCTTC.